This record looks at one T cell receptor (beta chain) sequence and its context. This entry is derived from a study of blood T cell repertoires in COVID-19. Looking at the study overall: Sources were T cells, B-cell-depleted T cells, or PBMCs; the material itself was cDNA or gDNA.

Germline V lookup: CDR1 SGHTA, CDR2 FQGTGA. The CDR3 contains 16 residues. The V segment lost 4 bases and the J segment 2 bases; nucleotides outside the gene matches: 5. In the original analysis: How many nucleated cells were present was estimated from reference gene primer amplification. The assay was immunoSEQ multiplex PCR, and TCRdb's table has in-frame clones only and misses some. That table furnishes V, J and clone size, whereas the DNA furnished D and trimming. The sample records hundreds of thousands of clones, roughly 88% being singletons. This sequence was found in a man older than 75 with acute or convalescent COVID-19. The sequencing input was peripheral blood. This sequence joins TRBV7-3 and TRBJ2-6; 7 bases are a match to TRBD1. Here the CDR3 DNA reads TGTGCCAGCAGCTCAGAGGGGGCAACTGGGGCCAACGTCCTGACTTTC. Translated, it gives CASSSEGATGANVLTF.